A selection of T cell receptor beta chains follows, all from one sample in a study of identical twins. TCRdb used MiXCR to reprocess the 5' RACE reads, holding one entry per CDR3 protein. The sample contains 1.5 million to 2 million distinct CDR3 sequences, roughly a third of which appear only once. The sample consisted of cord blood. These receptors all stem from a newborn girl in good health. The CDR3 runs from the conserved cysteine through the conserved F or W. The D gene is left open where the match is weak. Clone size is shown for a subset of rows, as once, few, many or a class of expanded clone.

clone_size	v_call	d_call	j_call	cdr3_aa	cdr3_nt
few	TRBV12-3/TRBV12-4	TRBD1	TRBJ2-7	CASRNRGHYEQYF	TGTGCCAGCAGGAACAGGGGGCACTACGAGCAGTACTTC
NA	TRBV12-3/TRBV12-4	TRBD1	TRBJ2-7	CASSFHGQDDEQYF	TGTGCCAGCAGTTTCCACGGACAGGACGACGAGCAGTACTTC
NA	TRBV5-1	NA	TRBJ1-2	CASSLARGGDGYTF	TGCGCCAGCAGCTTGGCCAGGGGAGGAGATGGCTACACCTTC
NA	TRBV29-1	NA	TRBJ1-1	CSVAAGARYTEAFF	TGCAGCGTTGCCGCAGGGGCGAGGTACACTGAAGCTTTCTTT
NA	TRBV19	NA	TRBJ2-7	CASSIDGSSYEQYF	TGTGCCAGTAGTATAGACGGGAGCTCCTACGAGCAGTACTTC
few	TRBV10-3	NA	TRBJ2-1	CAIRAGTSYNEQFF	TGTGCCATCAGAGCGGGCACCTCCTACAATGAGCAGTTCTTC
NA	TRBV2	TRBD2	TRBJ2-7	CASSLAGADCEQYF	TGTGCCAGCAGCCTAGCGGGGGCAGACTGCGAGCAGTACTTC
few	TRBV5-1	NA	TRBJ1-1	CASSLAYKNTEAFF	TGCGCCAGCAGCTTGGCCTATAAGAACACTGAAGCTTTCTTT
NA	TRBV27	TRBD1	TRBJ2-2	CASSPPGQGRFGELFF	TGTGCCAGCAGTCCCCCGGGACAGGGAAGGTTCGGGGAGCTGTTTTTT
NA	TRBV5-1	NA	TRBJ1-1	CASRRNMDTEAFF	TGCGCCAGCAGGCGGAATATGGACACTGAAGCTTTCTTT
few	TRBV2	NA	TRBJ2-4	CASTLSETKNIQYF	TGTGCCAGCACATTAAGCGAGACCAAAAACATTCAGTACTTC
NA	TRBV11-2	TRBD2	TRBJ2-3	CASSLRLAGVDTQYF	TGTGCCAGCAGCTTACGGCTAGCGGGGGTGGATACGCAGTATTTT
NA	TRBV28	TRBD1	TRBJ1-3	CASAGQGRNTIYF	TGTGCCAGCGCGGGACAGGGAAGAAACACCATATATTTT
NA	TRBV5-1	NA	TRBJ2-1	CASSPKGRDEQFF	TGCGCCAGCAGCCCCAAGGGCCGGGATGAGCAGTTCTTC
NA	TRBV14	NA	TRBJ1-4	CASSQDGRRGFEKLFF	TGTGCCAGCAGCCAAGATGGTCGTCGGGGCTTTGAAAAACTGTTTTTT
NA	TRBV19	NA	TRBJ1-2	CASSIAGRSYGYTF	TGTGCCAGTAGTATCGCAGGGAGATCCTATGGCTACACCTTC
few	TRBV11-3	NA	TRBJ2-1	CASSSKYYEQFF	TGTGCCAGCAGCTCAAAATATTATGAGCAGTTCTTC
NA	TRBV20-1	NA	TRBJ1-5	CSARGSNRPQHF	TGCAGTGCTAGGGGGAGCAATCGGCCCCAGCATTTT
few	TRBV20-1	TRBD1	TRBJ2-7	CSARDRGRISEQYF	TGCAGTGCTAGAGACAGGGGGCGCATTAGCGAGCAGTACTTC
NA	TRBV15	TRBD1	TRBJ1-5	CATTRDRGFQPQHF	TGTGCCACCACACGGGACAGGGGATTTCAGCCCCAGCATTTT
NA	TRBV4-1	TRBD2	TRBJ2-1	CASSPITSGRINEQFF	TGCGCCAGCAGCCCCATAACTAGCGGGAGGATCAATGAGCAGTTCTTC
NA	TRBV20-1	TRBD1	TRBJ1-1	CSARFTGGPEAFF	TGCAGTGCTAGATTCACAGGGGGCCCTGAAGCTTTCTTT
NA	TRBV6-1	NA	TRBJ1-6	CASSEALTVYNSPLHF	TGTGCCAGCAGTGAAGCTTTGACAGTCTATAATTCACCCCTCCACTTT
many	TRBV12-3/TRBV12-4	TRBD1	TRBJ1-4	CASSLGQGTEKLFF	TGTGCCAGCAGTCTCGGACAGGGTACTGAAAAACTGTTTTTT
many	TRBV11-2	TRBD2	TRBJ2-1	CASSRKGLAVYNEQFF	TGTGCCAGCAGCCGGAAGGGACTAGCGGTTTACAATGAGCAGTTCTTC
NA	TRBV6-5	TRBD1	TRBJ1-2	CASTQGVEGYTF	TGTGCCAGCACGCAGGGGGTTGAAGGCTACACCTTC
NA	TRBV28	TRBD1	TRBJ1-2	CASTPPDRANYSYTF	TGTGCCAGCACTCCCCCGGACAGGGCTAACTATAGCTACACCTTC
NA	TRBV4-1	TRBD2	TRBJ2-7	CASSQRTSSYEQYF	TGCGCCAGCAGCCAACGGACTAGTTCCTACGAGCAGTACTTC
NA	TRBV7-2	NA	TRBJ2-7	CASSLSRATGTISYEQYF	TGTGCCAGCAGCTTAAGTAGGGCGACCGGGACAATCTCCTACGAGCAGTACTTC
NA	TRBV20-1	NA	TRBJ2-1	CSASMPSRSSYNEQFF	TGCAGTGCTAGTATGCCTAGCAGGAGCTCCTACAATGAGCAGTTCTTC
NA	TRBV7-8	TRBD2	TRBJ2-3	CASSLWASSGGDTQYF	TGTGCCAGCAGCCTTTGGGCGTCTAGCGGGGGGGATACGCAGTATTTT
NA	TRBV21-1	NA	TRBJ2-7	CASSLAGGRDNEQYF	TGTGCCAGCAGCCTAGCGGGAGGCAGGGACAATGAGCAGTACTTC
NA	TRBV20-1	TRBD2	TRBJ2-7	CSAAGGLVDEQYF	TGCAGTGCCGCTGGGGGACTAGTCGATGAGCAGTACTTC
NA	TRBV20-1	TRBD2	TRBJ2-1	CSAHPTSPEFF	TGCAGTGCTCACCCGACTAGCCCGGAGTTCTTC
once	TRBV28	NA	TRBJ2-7	CASGLRDSSYEQYF	TGTGCCAGCGGTTTAAGGGACTCCTCCTACGAGCAGTACTTC
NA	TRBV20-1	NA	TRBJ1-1	CSAGKDTRRTEAFF	TGCAGTGCTGGGAAGGACACCCGGCGGACTGAAGCTTTCTTT
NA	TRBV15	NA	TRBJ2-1	CATSRDRVDEQFF	TGTGCCACCAGCAGAGATAGGGTCGATGAGCAGTTCTTC
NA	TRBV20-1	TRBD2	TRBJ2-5	CSAKKRAGGPETRYF	TGCAGTGCTAAGAAAAGAGCGGGAGGGCCTGAGACCCGGTACTTC
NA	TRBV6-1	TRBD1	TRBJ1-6	CASSEWQGANSPLHF	TGTGCCAGCAGTGAATGGCAGGGGGCGAATTCACCCCTCCACTTT
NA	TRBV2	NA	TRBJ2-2	CASTMTESTGELFF	TGTGCCAGCACTATGACAGAATCCACCGGGGAGCTGTTTTTT
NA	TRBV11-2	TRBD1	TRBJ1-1	CASRAMTGRNTEAFF	TGTGCCAGCAGGGCAATGACAGGGAGAAACACTGAAGCTTTCTTT
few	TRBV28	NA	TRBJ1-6	CATAVPGGGSPLHF	TGTGCCACCGCTGTACCTGGTGGGGGTTCACCCCTCCACTTT
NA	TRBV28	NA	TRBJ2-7	CASSPKNQRRSYEQYF	TGTGCCAGCAGTCCTAAGAATCAGCGGAGATCCTACGAGCAGTACTTC
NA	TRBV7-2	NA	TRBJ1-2	CASQEGPNYGYTF	TGTGCCAGCCAGGAGGGGCCGAACTATGGCTACACCTTC
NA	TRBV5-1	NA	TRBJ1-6	CASSVTVRVSPLHF	TGCGCCAGCAGCGTGACCGTTCGGGTTTCACCCCTCCACTTT
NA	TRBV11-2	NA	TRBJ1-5	CASSLGAGRQRNQPQHF	TGTGCCAGCAGCTTAGGGGCAGGGCGCCAACGCAATCAGCCCCAGCATTTT
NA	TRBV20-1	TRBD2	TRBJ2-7	CSARDGRLAGGLPEQYF	TGCAGTGCTAGAGATGGGCGACTAGCGGGGGGGCTACCCGAGCAGTACTTC
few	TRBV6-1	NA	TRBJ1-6	CASSRGEMDSPLHF	TGTGCCAGCAGTAGGGGGGAAATGGATTCACCCCTCCACTTT
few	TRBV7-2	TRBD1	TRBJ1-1	CASSRQGTNTEAFF	TGTGCCAGCAGCCGACAGGGGACTAACACTGAAGCTTTCTTT
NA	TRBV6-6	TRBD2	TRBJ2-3	CASSYPDGLARTDTQYF	TGTGCCAGCAGTTACCCGGACGGACTAGCTCGAACAGATACGCAGTATTTT
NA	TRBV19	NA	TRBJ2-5	CASSIGQGRETQYF	TGTGCCAGTAGTATTGGCCAGGGGCGGGAGACCCAGTACTTC
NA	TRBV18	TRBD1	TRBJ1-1	CASSPFAAGGMNTEAFF	TGTGCCAGCTCACCATTCGCGGCAGGGGGCATGAACACTGAAGCTTTCTTT
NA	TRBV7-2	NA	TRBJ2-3	CASSLGGRLVGSTDTQYF	TGTGCCAGCAGCTTAGGGGGCAGACTAGTTGGGTCGACAGATACGCAGTATTTT